This TCR beta chain was sequenced for a study of Ad26.COV2.S vaccination and SARS-CoV-2 variants. V was shortened by 4 bases and J by 3 bases, with 6 bases between the two germline ends. Germline values: CDR1 KGHSH, CDR2 LQKENI. The CDR3 has 12 residues. The method was immunoSEQ multiplex PCR; TCRdb's version includes in-frame clones alone and lacks a portion of them. The sample lists 200,000 to 250,000 clones, over 75% occurring once. Treatment specified: approximately 18 received Ad26.COV2.S at low or high dose, single or two shots; a few received placebo; per-sample allocation not given. Following the first vaccine or placebo injection, samples were taken on day 63.

The receptor's source is a person aged 18 to 59 who received the Ad26.COV2.S COVID-19 vaccine or a placebo. This chain uses TRBV18 with TRBJ2-5, with a possible D match to TRBD1 (5 bases). Sequencing used peripheral blood, obtained in a trial of Ad26.COV2.S vaccine versus placebo. CDR3 bases: TGTGCCAGCTCACTCAGGGAAGAGACCCAGTACTTC. Translation: CASSLREETQYF.